The sequence of this T cell receptor beta chain was determined in a study of T cell responses to AZD1222 COVID-19 vaccine. Study-wide findings and caveats: Among the donors, most were white British and more were female, and clonal diversity was possibly underestimated. Two AZD1222 doses significantly raised spike-specific TCR breadth and depth over controls. At 160-218 and 743-854, vaccine-associated CD4 TCRs were dominant, and they spanned spike. At study baseline, merely more than 5 AZD1222 recipients were seropositive.

Libraries were prepared by immunoSEQ multiplex PCR; TCRdb keeps only in-frame clonotypes and omits some of them. The data contain roughly 51,000 clones, 86% of them singletons. Note on this clone: Its antigen is as yet unknown.

V was cut by 1 base and J by 5 bases, with 8 bases left in between. The CDR3 covers 13 residues. Looked up from germline, CDR1 is SGHTA and CDR2 is FQGNSA. The source was peripheral blood, collected 28 days after the second AZD1222 dose. V gene TRBV7-2 combines with J gene TRBJ1-2, with a weak D call TRBD1 (6 bases). This clonotype originated in an adult who received the AZD1222 COVID-19 vaccine. CDR3 DNA sequence: TGTGCCAGCAGCTTAGAGGGGGTTTATGGCTACACCTTC. Protein: CASSLEGVYGYTF.